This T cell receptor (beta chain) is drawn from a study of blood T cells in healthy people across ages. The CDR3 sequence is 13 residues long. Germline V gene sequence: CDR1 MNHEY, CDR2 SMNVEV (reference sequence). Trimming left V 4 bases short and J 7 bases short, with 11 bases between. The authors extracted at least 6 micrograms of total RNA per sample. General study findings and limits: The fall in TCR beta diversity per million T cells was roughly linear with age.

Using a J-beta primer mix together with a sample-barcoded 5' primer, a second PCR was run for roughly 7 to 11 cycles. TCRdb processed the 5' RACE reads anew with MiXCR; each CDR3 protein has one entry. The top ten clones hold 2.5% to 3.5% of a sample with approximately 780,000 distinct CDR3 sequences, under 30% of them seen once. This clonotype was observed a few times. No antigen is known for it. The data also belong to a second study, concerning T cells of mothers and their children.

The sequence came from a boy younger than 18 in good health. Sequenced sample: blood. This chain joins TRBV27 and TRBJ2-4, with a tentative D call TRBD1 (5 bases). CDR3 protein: CASSWGPANIQYF. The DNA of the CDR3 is TGTGCCAGCAGTTGGGGCCCCGCGAACATTCAGTACTTC.